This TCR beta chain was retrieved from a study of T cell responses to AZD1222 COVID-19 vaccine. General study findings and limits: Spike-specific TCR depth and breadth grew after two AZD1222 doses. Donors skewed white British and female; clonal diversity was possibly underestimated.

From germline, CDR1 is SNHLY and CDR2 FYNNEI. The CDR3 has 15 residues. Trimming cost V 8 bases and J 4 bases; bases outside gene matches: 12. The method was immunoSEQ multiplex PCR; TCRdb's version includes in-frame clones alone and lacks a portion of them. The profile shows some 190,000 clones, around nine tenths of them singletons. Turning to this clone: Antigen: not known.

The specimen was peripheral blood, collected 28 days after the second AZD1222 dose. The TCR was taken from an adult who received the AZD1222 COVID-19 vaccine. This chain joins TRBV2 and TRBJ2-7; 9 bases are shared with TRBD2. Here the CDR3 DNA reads TGTGCCAGCGAGGAGGGCGCGGGGGGGCGGTACGAGCAGTACTTC. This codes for CASEEGAGGRYEQYF. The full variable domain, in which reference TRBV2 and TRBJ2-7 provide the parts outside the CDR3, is EPEVTQTPSHQVTQMGQEVILRCVPISNHLYFYWYRQILGQKVEFLVSFYNNEISEKSEIFDDQFSVERPDGSNFTLKIRSTKLEDSAMYFCASEEGAGGRYEQYFGPGTRLTVT.